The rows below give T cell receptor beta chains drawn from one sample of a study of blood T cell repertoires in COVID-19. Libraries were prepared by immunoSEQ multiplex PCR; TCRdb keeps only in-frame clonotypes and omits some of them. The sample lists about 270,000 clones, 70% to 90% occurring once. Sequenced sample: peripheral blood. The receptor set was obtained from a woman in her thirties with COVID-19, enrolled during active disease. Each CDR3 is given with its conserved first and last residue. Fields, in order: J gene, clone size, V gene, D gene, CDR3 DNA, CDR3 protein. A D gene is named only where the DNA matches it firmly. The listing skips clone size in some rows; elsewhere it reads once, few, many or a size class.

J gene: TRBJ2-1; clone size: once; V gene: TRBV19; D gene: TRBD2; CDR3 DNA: TGTGCCAGTAGAGTCCCCGGACTAGCGGGTCGCGAACAGTTCTTC; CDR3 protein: CASRVPGLAGREQFF
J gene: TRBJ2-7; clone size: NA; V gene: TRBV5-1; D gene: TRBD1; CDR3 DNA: TGCGCCAGCAGCTTAGGGGGCGTCTCCTACGAGCAGTACTTC; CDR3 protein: CASSLGGVSYEQYF
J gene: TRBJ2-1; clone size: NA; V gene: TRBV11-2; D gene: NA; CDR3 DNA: TGTGCCAGCAGCTTCCTCAGCTCCTACAATGAGCAGTTCTTC; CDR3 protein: CASSFLSSYNEQFF
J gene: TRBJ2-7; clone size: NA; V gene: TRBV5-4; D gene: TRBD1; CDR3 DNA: TGTGCCAGCAGCCTAGGACAGGGTAACGAGCAGTACTTC; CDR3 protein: CASSLGQGNEQYF
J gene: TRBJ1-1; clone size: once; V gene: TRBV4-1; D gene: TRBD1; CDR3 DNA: TGCGCCAGCAGCCAAGCCCGGACAGGGGGCTTGGACACTGAAGCTTTCTTT; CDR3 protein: CASSQARTGGLDTEAFF
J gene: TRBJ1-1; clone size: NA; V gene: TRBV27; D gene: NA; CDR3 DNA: TGTGCCAGCAGCCCCAACAGGGCTGGATCGAACACTGAAGCTTTCTTT; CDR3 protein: CASSPNRAGSNTEAFF
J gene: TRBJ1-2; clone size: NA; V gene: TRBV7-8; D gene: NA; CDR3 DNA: TGTGCCAGCAGCCTGACAGGAACCCAGGGTGGCTACACCTTC; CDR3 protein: CASSLTGTQGGYTF
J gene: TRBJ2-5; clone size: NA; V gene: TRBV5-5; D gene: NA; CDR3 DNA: TGTGCCAGCAGCTTCCGGGAGACCCAGTACTTC; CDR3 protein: CASSFRETQYF
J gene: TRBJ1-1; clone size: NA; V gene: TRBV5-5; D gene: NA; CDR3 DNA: TGTGCCAGCAGCTTGGGGCATGGGGGGATGAACACTGAAGCTTTCTTT; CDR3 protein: CASSLGHGGMNTEAFF
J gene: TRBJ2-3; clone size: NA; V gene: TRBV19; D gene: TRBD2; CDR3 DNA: TGTGCCAGTAGTATAGTGGGACTAGCGGGACAGGATACGCAGTATTTT; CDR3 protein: CASSIVGLAGQDTQYF
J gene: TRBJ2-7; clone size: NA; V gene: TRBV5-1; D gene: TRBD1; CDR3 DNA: TGCGCCAGCAGGACAGGGGAGTACGAGCAGTACTTC; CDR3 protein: CASRTGEYEQYF
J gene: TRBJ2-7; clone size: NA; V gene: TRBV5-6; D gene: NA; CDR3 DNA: TGTGCCAGCAGCGGAACAGGGTATTGGCAGTACTTC; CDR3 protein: CASSGTGYWQYF
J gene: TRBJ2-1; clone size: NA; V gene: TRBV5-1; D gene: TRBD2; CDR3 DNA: TGCGCCAGCAGCTTGGGACTAGCGGGGGGGCCAGGGCACAATGAGCAGTTCTTC; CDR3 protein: CASSLGLAGGPGHNEQFF
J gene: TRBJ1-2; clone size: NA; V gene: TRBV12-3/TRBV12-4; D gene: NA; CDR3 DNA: TGTGCCAGCAGTTTGGTACATTATGGCTACACCTTC; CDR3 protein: CASSLVHYGYTF
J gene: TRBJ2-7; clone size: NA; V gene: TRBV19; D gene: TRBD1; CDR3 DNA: TGTGCCAGTAGTGATCGGACAGGGGGATCTTACGAGCAGTACTTC; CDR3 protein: CASSDRTGGSYEQYF
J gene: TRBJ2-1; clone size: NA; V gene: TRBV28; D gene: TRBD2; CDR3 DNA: TGTGCCAGCAGTTCTCCTGCGGGGGGCCGCTACAATGAGCAGTTCTTC; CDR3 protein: CASSSPAGGRYNEQFF
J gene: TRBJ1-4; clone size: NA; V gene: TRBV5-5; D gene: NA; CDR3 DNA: TGTGCCAGCAGCTACTGGAGGGGTGAGGAAAAACTGTTTTTT; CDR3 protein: CASSYWRGEEKLFF
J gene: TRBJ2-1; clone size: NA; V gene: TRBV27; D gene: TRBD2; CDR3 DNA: TGTGCCAGCAGATCCGGGACTAGTTGGTACAATGAGCAGTTCTTC; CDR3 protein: CASRSGTSWYNEQFF
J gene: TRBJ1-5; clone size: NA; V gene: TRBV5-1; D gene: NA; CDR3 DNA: TGCGCCAGCAGCTTGGGAGATTCAGGGAATCAGCCCCAGCATTTT; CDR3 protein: CASSLGDSGNQPQHF
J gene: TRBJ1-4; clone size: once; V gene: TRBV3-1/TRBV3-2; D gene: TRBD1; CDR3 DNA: TGTGCCAGCAGCCAAGCCGGGACAGCTCACGAAAAACTGTTTTTT; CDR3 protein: CASSQAGTAHEKLFF
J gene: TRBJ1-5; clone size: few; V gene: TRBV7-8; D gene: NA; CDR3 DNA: TGTGCCAGCAGCTTCGGGGGGGGCGAGGGTCAGCCCCAGCATTTT; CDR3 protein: CASSFGGGEGQPQHF
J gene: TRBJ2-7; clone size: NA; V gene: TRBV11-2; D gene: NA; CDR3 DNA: TGTGCCAGCAGCTTAGAAGCCGGGAGCGAGCAGTACTTC; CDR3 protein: CASSLEAGSEQYF
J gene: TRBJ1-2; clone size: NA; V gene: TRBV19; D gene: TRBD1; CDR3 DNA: TGTGCCAGTAGTATACCGCTCGGGACAGCGACTAACTATGGCTACACCTTC; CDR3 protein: CASSIPLGTATNYGYTF